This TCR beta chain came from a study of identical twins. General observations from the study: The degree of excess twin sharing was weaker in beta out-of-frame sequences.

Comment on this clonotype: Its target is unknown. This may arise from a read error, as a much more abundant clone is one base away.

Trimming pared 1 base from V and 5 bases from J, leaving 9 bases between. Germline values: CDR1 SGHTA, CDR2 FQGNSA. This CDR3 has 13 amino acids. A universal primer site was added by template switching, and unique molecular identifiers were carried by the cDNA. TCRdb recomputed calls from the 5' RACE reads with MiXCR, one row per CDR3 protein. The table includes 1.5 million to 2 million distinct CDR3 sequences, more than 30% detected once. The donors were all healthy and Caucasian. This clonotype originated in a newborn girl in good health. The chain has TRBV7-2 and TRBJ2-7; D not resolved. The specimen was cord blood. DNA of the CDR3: TGTGCCAGCAGCTTAGGAGTAGTCCACGAGCAGTACTTC. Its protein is CASSLGVVHEQYF.